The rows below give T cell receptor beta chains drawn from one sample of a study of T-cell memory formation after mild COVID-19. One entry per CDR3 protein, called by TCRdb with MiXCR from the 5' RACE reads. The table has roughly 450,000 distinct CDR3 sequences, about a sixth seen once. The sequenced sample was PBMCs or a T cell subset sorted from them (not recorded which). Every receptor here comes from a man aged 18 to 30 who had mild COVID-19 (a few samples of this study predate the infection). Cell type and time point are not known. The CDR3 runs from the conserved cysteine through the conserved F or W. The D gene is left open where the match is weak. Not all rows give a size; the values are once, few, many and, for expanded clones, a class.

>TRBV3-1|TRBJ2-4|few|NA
CASSPPGSSNIQYF
TGTGCCAGCAGCCCGCCGGGTAGTAGTAACATTCAGTACTTC
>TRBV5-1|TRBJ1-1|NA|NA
CASSQGQYTEAFF
TGCGCCAGCAGCCAAGGACAGTACACTGAAGCTTTCTTT
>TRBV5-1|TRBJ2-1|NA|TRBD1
CASSLGQGTGLNEQFF
TGCGCCAGCAGCTTGGGACAGGGGACGGGCCTCAATGAGCAGTTCTTC
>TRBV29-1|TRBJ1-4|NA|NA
CSVERTTNEKLFF
TGCAGCGTTGAACGGACAACTAATGAAAAACTGTTTTTT
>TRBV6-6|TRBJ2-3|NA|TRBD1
CASRTGALADTQYF
TGTGCCAGCCGAACAGGGGCCCTAGCAGATACGCAGTATTTT
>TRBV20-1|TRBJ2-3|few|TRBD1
CSARKTGEDTQYF
TGCAGTGCTAGAAAGACAGGGGAAGATACGCAGTATTTT
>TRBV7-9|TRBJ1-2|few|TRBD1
CASSLVSGGNYGYTF
TGTGCCAGCAGCTTAGTCTCAGGGGGAAACTATGGCTACACCTTC
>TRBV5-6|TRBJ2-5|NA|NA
CASSLELEGIETQYF
TGTGCCAGCAGCTTGGAGCTAGAAGGAATAGAGACCCAGTACTTC
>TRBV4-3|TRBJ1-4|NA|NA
CASSQEYATNEKLFF
TGCGCCAGCAGCCAAGAGTACGCAACTAATGAAAAACTGTTTTTT
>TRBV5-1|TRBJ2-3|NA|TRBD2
CASSLGGLAGAQDTQYF
TGCGCCAGCAGCTTGGGGGGACTAGCGGGGGCTCAAGATACGCAGTATTTT
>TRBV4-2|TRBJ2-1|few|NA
CASSPYWGPYNEQFF
TGTGCCAGCAGCCCTTACTGGGGCCCTTACAATGAGCAGTTCTTC
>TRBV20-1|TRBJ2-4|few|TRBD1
CSAGPGTGTQYF
TGCAGTGCTGGTCCCGGGACAGGGACTCAGTACTTC
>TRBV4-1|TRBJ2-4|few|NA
CASSLPQGIQYF
TGCGCCAGCAGCCTCCCACAGGGAATTCAGTACTTC
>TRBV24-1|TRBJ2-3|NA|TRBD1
CATSDPGTGRSPQYF
TGTGCCACCAGTGATCCTGGGACAGGAAGATCTCCGCAGTATTTT
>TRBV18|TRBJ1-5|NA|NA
CASSPTARDQPQHF
TGTGCCAGCTCACCGACCGCGAGGGATCAGCCCCAGCATTTT
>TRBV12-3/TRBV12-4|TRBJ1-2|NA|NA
CASSFAPGSLTYGYTF
TGTGCCAGCAGTTTTGCCCCGGGATCCTTAACCTATGGCTACACCTTC
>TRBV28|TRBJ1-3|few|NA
CATTDRRSGNTIYF
TGTGCCACTACAGACAGGAGATCCGGAAACACCATATATTTT
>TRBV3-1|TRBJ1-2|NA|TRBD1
CASSQPTGANYGYTF
TGTGCCAGCAGCCAACCGACAGGGGCCAACTATGGCTACACCTTC
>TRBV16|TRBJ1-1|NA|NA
CASSQSPVTEAFF
TGTGCCAGCAGCCAATCTCCAGTCACTGAAGCTTTCTTT
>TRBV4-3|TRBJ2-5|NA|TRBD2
CASSSLAGGGETQYF
TGCGCCAGCAGCTCGCTAGCGGGGGGAGGGGAGACCCAGTACTTC
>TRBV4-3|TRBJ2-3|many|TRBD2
CASSQDVGGGAIDTQYF
TGCGCCAGCAGCCAAGATGTAGGCGGGGGGGCGATCGATACGCAGTATTTT
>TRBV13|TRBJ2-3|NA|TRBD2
CASSRGGRDTQYF
TGTGCCAGCAGCCGGGGGGGCCGGGATACGCAGTATTTT
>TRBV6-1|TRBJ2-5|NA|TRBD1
CASRRQGIGGTQYF
TGTGCCAGCAGACGACAGGGAATAGGTGGGACCCAGTACTTC
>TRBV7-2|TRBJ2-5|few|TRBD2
CASSLGRLAGEETQYF
TGTGCCAGCAGCCTCGGCCGGCTAGCGGGGGAAGAGACCCAGTACTTC
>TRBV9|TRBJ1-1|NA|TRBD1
CASNSGQGGTEAFF
TGTGCCTCTAATTCGGGACAGGGTGGGACTGAAGCTTTCTTT
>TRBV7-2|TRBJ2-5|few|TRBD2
CASSSLARFQETQYF
TGTGCCAGCAGCTCACTAGCGAGGTTTCAAGAGACCCAGTACTTC
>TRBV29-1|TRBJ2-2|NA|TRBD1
CSVEAGTGVSWELFF
TGCAGCGTTGAAGCCGGGACAGGGGTTTCATGGGAGCTGTTTTTT
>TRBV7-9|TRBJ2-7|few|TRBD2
CASSAGLAGSYEQYF
TGTGCCAGCAGCGCGGGACTAGCGGGGTCCTACGAGCAGTACTTC
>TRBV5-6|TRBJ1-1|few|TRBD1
CASSLESGGWTEAFF
TGTGCCAGCAGCTTGGAGTCAGGGGGCTGGACTGAAGCTTTCTTT
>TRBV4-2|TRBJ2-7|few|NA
CASSLTWPGTGEQYF
TGTGCCAGCAGCCTAACATGGCCGGGGACGGGCGAGCAGTACTTC
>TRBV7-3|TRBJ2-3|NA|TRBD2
CASSSSGGLTDTQYF
TGTGCCAGCAGCTCCTCGGGGGGGCTCACAGATACGCAGTATTTT
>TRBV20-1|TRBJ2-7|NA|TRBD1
CSARDGTGEQYF
TGCAGTGCTAGAGACGGGACAGGCGAGCAGTACTTC
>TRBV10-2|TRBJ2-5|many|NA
CASIQDRPPYRTQYF
TGCGCCAGCATCCAGGACAGACCGCCGTATCGGACCCAGTACTTC
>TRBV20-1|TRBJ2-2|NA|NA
CSSKPASGTGELFF
TGCAGTTCAAAACCAGCCAGCGGCACCGGGGAGCTGTTTTTT
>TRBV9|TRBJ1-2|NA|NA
CASRATGVYGYTF
TGTGCCAGCAGGGCGACGGGGGTCTATGGCTACACCTTC
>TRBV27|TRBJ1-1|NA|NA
CASSYGRFSEAFF
TGTGCCAGCAGTTACGGACGGTTCTCTGAAGCTTTCTTT
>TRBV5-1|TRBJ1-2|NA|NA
CASSPRRGDGGYTF
TGCGCCAGCAGCCCCCGCCGGGGGGATGGTGGCTACACCTTC
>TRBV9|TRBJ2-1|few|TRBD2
CASSFSGGTPGEQFF
TGTGCCAGCAGCTTTAGCGGGGGGACCCCGGGGGAGCAGTTCTTC
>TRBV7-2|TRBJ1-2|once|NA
CASSLHEGPYGYTF
TGTGCCAGCAGCTTACATGAGGGGCCCTATGGCTACACCTTC
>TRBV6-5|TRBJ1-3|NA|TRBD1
CASSYSNGQVGSGNTIYF
TGTGCCAGCAGTTACTCGAACGGACAGGTTGGCTCTGGAAACACCATATATTTT
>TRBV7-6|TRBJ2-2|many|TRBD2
CASSLAGGAANTGELFF
TGTGCCAGCAGCTTAGCCGGGGGGGCCGCGAACACCGGGGAGCTGTTTTTT
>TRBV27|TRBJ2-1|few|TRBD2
CASFSGGVKFF
TGTGCCAGCTTCAGCGGGGGGGTGAAGTTCTTC
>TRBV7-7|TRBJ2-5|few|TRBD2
CASSPGGAGEQETQYF
TGTGCCAGCAGCCCGGGGGGTGCGGGAGAGCAAGAGACCCAGTACTTC
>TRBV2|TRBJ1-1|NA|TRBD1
CASRAQGSTEAFF
TGTGCCAGCAGGGCACAGGGGAGCACTGAAGCTTTCTTT
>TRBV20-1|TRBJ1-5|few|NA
CSASLGRSNQPQHF
TGCAGTGCTAGCTTGGGACGGTCGAATCAGCCCCAGCATTTT
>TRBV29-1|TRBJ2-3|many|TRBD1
CSVAGQGADTQYF
TGCAGCGTTGCAGGACAGGGAGCAGATACGCAGTATTTT
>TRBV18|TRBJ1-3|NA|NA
CASSQNTIYF
TGTGCCAGCTCACAAAACACCATATATTTT